The TCR beta chain under discussion was sequenced for a study of HIV-infected patients and healthy controls. This clonotype was picked up a small number of times. This CDR3 region has 16 residues. J lost 7 bases, V lost 3 bases, and 10 bases had no gene match. CDR1 and CDR2 from the germline V gene are DFQATT and SNEGSKA (reference sequence). TCRdb redid the calling of the 5' RACE reads with MiXCR, one entry per CDR3 protein. The sample has about 67,000 distinct CDR3 sequences, 15% to 20% seen once. The sequenced material came from CD4+ T cells from blood. This chain uses TRBV20-1 with TRBJ1-6, with 9 bases lining up with TRBD1. The clonotype originates from a human donor in good health. The CDR3 sequence: CSASFVPGTGNSPLHF. Written as DNA, the CDR3 is TGCAGTGCTAGTTTTGTTCCCGGGACAGGGAATTCACCCCTCCACTTT.